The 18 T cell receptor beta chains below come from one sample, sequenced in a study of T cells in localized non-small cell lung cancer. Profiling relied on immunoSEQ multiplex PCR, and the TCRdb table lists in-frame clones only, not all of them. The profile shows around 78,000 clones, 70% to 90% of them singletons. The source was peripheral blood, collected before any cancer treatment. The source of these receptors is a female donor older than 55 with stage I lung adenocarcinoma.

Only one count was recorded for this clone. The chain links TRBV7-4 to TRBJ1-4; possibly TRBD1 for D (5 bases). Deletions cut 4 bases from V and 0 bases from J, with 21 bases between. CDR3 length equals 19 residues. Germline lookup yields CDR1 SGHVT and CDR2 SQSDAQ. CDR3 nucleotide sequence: TGTGCCAGCAGCTCCAGAAGAAAAAGACAGCCTGCAACTAATGAAAAACTGTTTTTT. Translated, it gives CASSSRRKRQPATNEKLFF.

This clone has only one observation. CDR3 sequence (DNA): TGTGCCAGCAGCTTAGAGGCAGGGGGTGATTCACCCCTCCACTTT. Translation gives CASSLEAGGDSPLHF. The chain combines TRBV7-3 with TRBJ1-6; TRBD1 matches at 7 bases. Germline V gene data show CDR1 as SGHTA and CDR2 as FQGTGA. J gave up 8 bases and V 2 bases, and 6 bases lay outside the gene matches. The CDR3 length is 15 residues.

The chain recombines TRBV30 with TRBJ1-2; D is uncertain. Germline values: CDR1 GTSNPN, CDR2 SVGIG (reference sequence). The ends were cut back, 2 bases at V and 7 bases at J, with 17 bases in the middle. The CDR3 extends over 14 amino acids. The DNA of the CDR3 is TGTGCCTGGAGTTTGCCCGGAATCCCCTCTGGCTACACCTTC. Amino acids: CAWSLPGIPSGYTF.

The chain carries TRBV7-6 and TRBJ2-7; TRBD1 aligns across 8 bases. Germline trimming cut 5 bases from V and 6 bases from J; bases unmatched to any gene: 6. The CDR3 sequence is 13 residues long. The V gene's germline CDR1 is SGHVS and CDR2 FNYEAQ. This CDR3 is CASSPDRVGEQYF. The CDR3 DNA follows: TGTGCCAGCAGCCCGGACAGGGTTGGCGAGCAGTACTTC.

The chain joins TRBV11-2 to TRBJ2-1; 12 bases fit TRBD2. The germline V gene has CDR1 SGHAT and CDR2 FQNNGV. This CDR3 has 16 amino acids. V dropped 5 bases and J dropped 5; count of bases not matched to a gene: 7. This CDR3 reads CASSLLTSGGHNEQFF. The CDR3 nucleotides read TGTGCCAGCAGCCTCCTTACTAGCGGGGGGCACAATGAGCAGTTCTTC.

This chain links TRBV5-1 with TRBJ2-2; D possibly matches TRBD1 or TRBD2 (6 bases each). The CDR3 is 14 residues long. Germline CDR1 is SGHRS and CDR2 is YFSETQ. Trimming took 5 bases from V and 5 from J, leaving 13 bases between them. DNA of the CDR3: TGCGCCAGCAGGGGGGGCGTCGATACCGGGGAGCTGTTTTTT. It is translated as CASRGGVDTGELFF.

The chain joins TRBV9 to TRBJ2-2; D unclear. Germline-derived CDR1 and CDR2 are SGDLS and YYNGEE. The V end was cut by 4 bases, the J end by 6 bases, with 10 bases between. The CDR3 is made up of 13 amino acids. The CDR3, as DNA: TGTGCCAGCAGCCAACAGTACCCCGGGGAGCTGTTTTTT. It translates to CASSQQYPGELFF.

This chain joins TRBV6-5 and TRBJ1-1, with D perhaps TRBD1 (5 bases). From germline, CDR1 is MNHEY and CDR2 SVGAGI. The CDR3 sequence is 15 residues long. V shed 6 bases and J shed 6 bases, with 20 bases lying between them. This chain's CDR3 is CASSPAGPQGSEAFF. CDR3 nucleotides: TGTGCCAGCAGCCCTGCGGGACCGCAAGGGTCTGAAGCTTTCTTT.

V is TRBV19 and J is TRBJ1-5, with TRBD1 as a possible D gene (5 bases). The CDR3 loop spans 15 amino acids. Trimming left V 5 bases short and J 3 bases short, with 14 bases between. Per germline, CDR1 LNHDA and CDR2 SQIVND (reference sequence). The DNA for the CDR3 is TGTGCCAGTAGTGGAAGGGGCGGATCCAATCAGCCCCAGCATTTT. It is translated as CASSGRGGSNQPQHF. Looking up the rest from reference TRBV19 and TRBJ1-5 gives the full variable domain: DGGITQSPKYLFRKEGQNVTLSCEQNLNHDAMYWYRQDPGQGLRLIYYSQIVNDFQKGDIAEGYSVSREKKESFPLTVTSAQKNPTAFYLCASSGRGGSNQPQHFGDGTRLSIL.

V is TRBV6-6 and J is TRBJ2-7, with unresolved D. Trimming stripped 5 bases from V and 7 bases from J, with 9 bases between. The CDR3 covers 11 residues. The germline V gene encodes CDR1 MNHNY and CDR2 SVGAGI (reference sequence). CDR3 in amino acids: CASSARKEQYF. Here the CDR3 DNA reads TGTGCCAGCAGTGCTCGGAAAGAGCAGTACTTC.

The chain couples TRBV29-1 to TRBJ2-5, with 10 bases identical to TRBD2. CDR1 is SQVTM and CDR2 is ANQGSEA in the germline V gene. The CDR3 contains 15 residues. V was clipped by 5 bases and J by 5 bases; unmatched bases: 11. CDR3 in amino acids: CSVLRLLAGAETQYF. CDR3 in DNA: TGCAGCGTTTTAAGGTTGCTAGCGGGAGCGGAGACCCAGTACTTC.

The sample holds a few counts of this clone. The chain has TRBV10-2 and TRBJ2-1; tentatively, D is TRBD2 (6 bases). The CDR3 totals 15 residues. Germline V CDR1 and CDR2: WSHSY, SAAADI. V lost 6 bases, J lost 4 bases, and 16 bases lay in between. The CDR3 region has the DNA TGCGCCAGCAGGGACTTGGGTAGCGGTTACAATGAGCAGTTCTTC. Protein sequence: CASRDLGSGYNEQFF.

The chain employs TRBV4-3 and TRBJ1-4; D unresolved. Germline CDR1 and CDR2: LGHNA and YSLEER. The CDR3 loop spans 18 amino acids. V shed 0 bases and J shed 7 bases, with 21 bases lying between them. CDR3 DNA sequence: TGCGCCAGCAGCCAAGAATGGAGCGCGGGTAGTGTGGGTGAAAAACTGTTTTTT. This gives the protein CASSQEWSAGSVGEKLFF.

CDR3 nucleotides: TGTGCCAGCAGTTACAGACAGGGGGCAAGAGAAAAACTGTTTTTT. It specifies CASSYRQGAREKLFF. The chain couples TRBV6-5 to TRBJ1-4; 10 nucleotides align to TRBD1. The length of the CDR3 is 15 residues. J lost 8 bases, V lost 2 bases, and 5 bases had no gene match. Germline V gene data show CDR1 as MNHEY and CDR2 as SVGAGI.

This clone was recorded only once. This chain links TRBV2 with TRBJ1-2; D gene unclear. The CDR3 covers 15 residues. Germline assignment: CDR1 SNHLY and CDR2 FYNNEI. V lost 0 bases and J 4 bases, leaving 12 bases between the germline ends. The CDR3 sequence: CASSEASLGLYGYTF. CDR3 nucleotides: TGTGCCAGCAGTGAAGCGAGCCTAGGGCTCTATGGCTACACCTTC.

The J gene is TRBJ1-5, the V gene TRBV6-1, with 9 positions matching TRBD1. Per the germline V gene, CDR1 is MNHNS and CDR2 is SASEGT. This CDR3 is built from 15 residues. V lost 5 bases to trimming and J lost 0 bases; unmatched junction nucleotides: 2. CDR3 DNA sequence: TGTGCCAGCAGTCCACAGGGGGCTAGCAATCAGCCCCAGCATTTT. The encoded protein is CASSPQGASNQPQHF.

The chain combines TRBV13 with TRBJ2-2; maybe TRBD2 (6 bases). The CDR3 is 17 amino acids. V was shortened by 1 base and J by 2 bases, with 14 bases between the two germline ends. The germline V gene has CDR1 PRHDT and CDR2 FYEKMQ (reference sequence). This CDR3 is CASSLVRSGSNTGELFF. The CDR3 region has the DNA TGTGCCAGCAGCTTAGTCCGTAGCGGTTCCAACACCGGGGAGCTGTTTTTT.

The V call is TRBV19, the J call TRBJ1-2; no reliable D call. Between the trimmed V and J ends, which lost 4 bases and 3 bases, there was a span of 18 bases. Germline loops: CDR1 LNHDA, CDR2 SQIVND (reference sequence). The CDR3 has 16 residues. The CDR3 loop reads CASSSQLGFDYYGYTF. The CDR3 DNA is TGTGCCAGTAGTAGCCAATTAGGTTTCGACTACTATGGCTACACCTTC.